What follows describes a single T cell receptor (beta chain). Its antigen is undetermined. This record comes from a study of post-analysis software for immune sequencing data. Presence of unique molecular identifiers characterized the TCR beta cDNA libraries. MiXCR was run by TCRdb on the PCR reads, yielding one entry per CDR3 protein. The top ten hold 4.6% of the sample, which has 820,000 or so distinct CDR3 sequences, roughly 58% seen once. Study-level results: There were a handful of TRBV segments more frequent in patients than controls, and TRBV5-6, TRBV5-1 and TRBV20-1 were among them.

Germline V lookup: CDR1 DFQATT, CDR2 SNEGSKA (reference sequence). The length of the CDR3 is 15 residues. Trimming stripped 0 bases from V and 0 bases from J, with 12 bases between. Specimen: blood. The chain is built from TRBV20-1 and TRBJ2-7; tentative D call: TRBD2 (5 bases). The sequence derives from a girl aged 5-17 years with multiple sclerosis. The CDR3 is CSARDHRSGSYEQYF. In DNA form, the CDR3 reads TGCAGTGCTAGAGATCATCGGAGCGGCTCCTACGAGCAGTACTTC.